The TCR beta chain under discussion was sequenced for a study of T-cell memory formation after mild COVID-19 (dated by TCRdb to the early 2020s). For the study in its entirety: TCR sequence clusters from the two donors were found to be largely donor specific. In a couple of donors, T-cell clones that expanded and contracted after mild COVID-19 were followed by sequencing TCRalpha and TCRbeta repertoires longitudinally. Two young, previously healthy adult volunteers made up the cohort, one male and one female.

What the research found in general, with its limitations: From day 15 to 85, contracting clones showed balanced CD4/CD8 phenotypes, whereas a second wave of clones that expanded from day 15 to 37 leaned towards CD4+. SARS-CoV-2 specificity was not confirmed for the second-wave clones peaking on day 37. Contracting CD4+ clones appeared mostly in the CM and EM memory subsets, whereas CD8+ clones were enriched in EMRA. Only a couple of mild cases were covered by the study, and larger cohorts that include severe cases with pre-infection samples were considered necessary. Some responding clones were detected in pre-infection memory, which suggested that pre-existing cross-reactive memory T cells had joined the SARS-CoV-2 response.

Sequencing was performed on an Illumina NovaSeq 6000. cDNA libraries for TCRalpha and TCRbeta were prepared by 5'RACE using constant-segment primers, with sample barcodes and unique molecular identifiers added. Trizol reagent was used to extract RNA from every sample. Library amplification was performed in two PCR steps, and a second sample barcode and Illumina TruSeq adapters were introduced in the second step. Sequencing of the libraries was done on an Illumina NovaSeq, producing 2 x 150 bp paired-end reads. Concerning the study's data processing: With migec v1.2.7, reads were demultiplexed and then collapsed into UMI-guided consensus sequences. Using mixcr v2.1.11, UMI consensuses were aligned to TRA and TRB V and J templates and then assembled into clonotypes. Clonotypes were classified as expanded or contracted when called significant by both edgeR and NoisET, with noise models trained on biological replicates. For edgeR calls, the thresholds were a false discovery rate-adjusted p below 0.01 and a log2 fold-change of 1. As an exploratory analysis of dynamics, max-normalized trajectories of the 1000 most abundant clonotypes were examined by PCA with hierarchical clustering. Separately sequenced CD4+ and CD8+ repertoires were used to assign the CD4 or CD8 phenotype of responding clones. The public reads were run again by TCRdb, first through fastp at Q25 and then through MiXCR, and only productive beta chains were kept. Entries that share a CDR3 protein sequence are merged under the most common genes and DNA. These V and J calls derive from TCRdb rather than the authors' analysis. For this sample there are approximately 440,000 distinct CDR3 sequences; 15% to 25% appear just once. Jointly, the top ten make up approximately 8.4% of the sample.

PBMCs were isolated by Ficoll-Paque density gradient centrifugation. On this clonotype: Its antigen is still unknown. Nothing much larger sits one base from this clone, and base qualities are not available.

The sequence came from an adult woman who had mild COVID-19 (a few samples of this study predate the infection). The sample titles of this study are shuffled in the database, so cell type and time point are left out; the donor was told from shared clones. The sample was PBMCs or a T cell subset sorted from them (not recorded which).

The CDR3 region has the sequence CASSRKIYQPTTDTQYF. The nucleotide sequence is TGTGCCAGCAGCCGTAAGATTTACCAACCAACCACAGATACGCAGTATTTT. The chain was built from TRBV14 and TRBJ2-3; the D gene identity is not certain. Including cysteine and phenylalanine, the CDR3 has 17 amino acids. Just CDR3 DNA is preserved here, 51 bases in frame from base 1. The germline V gene sets CDR1 to SGHDN and CDR2 to FVKESK. V is cut by 4 bases and J by 2 bases, and the space between the germline ends is 19 bases.